A single TCR beta chain is shown here with its context. Its antigen remains unidentified. The V end was cut by 4 bases, the J end by 1 base, with 16 bases between. The CDR3 extends over 16 amino acids. The germline V gene has CDR1 MGHRA and CDR2 YSYEKL. TCRdb recomputed calls from the 5' RACE reads with MiXCR, one row per CDR3 protein. The sample records 220,000 or so distinct CDR3 sequences, around 6.6% being singletons. The entry originates in a study of identical twins. Study-wide results and limits: Out-of-frame beta chain sequences displayed weaker excess sharing between twins. With monozygotic twins, out-of-frame TCR alpha sharing exceeded what models estimated.

These sequences were also reported in another study, on yellow fever vaccine responses in identical twins.

This chain joins TRBV4-1 and TRBJ1-1; D is possibly TRBD1 (6 bases). Sequencing input: memory (CD45RO+) T cells sorted from blood. The receptor was isolated from a woman under 30 in good health. The CDR3 region is CASSPRLFRGNTEAFF. CDR3 coding DNA: TGCGCCAGCAGCCCCAGACTCTTCAGGGGGAACACTGAAGCTTTCTTT.